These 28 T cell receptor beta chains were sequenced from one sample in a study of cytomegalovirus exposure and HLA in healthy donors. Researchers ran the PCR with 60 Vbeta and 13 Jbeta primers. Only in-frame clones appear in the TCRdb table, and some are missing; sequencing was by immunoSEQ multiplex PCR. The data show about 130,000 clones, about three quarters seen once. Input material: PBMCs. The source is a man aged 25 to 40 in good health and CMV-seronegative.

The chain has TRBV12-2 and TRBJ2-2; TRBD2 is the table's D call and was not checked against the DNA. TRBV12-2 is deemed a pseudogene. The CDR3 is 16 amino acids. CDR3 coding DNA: TGTGCAAGTCGCTTAGGTGTCGGGGTGGACACCGGGGAGCTGTTTTTT. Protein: CASRLGVGVDTGELFF.

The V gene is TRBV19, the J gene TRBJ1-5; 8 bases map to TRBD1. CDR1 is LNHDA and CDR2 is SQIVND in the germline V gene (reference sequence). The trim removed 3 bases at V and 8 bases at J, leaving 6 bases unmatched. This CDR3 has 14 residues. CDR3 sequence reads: CASSIAGGYKPQHF. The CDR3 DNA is TGTGCCAGTAGTATCGCAGGGGGCTACAAGCCCCAGCATTTT.

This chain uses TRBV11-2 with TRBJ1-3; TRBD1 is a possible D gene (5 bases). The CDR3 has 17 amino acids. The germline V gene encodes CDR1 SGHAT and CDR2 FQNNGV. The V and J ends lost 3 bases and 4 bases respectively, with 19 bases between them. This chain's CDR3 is CASSFGLGGAGGNTIYF. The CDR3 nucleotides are TGTGCCAGCAGCTTCGGACTCGGGGGAGCGGGAGGAAACACCATATATTTT.

The CDR3 spells CASSDGQTINQPQHF. The CDR3 nucleotides are TGTGCCAGCAGCGACGGACAGACCATAAATCAGCCCCAGCATTTT. The chain recombines TRBV7-2 with TRBJ1-5; weak D call: TRBD1 (6 bases). Trimming pared 5 bases from V and 4 bases from J, leaving 15 bases between. Germline V gene lookup returns CDR1 SGHTA and CDR2 FQGNSA. The CDR3 loop spans 15 amino acids.

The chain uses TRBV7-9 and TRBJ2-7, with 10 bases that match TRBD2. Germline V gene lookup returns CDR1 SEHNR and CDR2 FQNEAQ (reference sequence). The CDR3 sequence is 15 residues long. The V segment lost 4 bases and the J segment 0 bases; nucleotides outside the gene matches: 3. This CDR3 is CASSSSGGGSYEQYF. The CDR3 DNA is TGTGCCAGCAGCTCAAGCGGGGGGGGCTCCTACGAGCAGTACTTC.

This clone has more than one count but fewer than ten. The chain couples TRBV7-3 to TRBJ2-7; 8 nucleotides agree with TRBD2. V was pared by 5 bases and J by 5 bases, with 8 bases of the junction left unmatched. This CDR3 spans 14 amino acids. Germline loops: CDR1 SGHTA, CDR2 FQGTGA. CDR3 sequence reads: CASSNDAGGNEQYF. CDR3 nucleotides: TGTGCCAGCAGCAACGACGCGGGGGGAAACGAGCAGTACTTC.

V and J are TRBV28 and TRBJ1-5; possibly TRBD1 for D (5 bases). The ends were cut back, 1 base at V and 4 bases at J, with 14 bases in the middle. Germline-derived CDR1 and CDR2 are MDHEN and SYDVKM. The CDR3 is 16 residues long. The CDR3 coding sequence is TGTGCCAGCAGTTTATTTACGGGGGTCGGGAATCAGCCCCAGCATTTT. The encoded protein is CASSLFTGVGNQPQHF. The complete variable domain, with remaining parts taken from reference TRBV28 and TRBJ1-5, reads DVKVTQSSRYLVKRTGEKVFLECVQDMDHENMFWYRQDPGLGLRLIYFSYDVKMKEKGDIPEGYSVSREKKERFSLILESASTNQTSMYLCASSLFTGVGNQPQHFGDGTRLSIL.

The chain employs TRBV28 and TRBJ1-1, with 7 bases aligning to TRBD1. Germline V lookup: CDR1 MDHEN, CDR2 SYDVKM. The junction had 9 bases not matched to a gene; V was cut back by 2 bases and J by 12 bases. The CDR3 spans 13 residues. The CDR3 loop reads CASSLGGQLVTFF. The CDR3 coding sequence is TGTGCCAGCAGTTTAGGGGGACAGTTAGTAACTTTCTTT.

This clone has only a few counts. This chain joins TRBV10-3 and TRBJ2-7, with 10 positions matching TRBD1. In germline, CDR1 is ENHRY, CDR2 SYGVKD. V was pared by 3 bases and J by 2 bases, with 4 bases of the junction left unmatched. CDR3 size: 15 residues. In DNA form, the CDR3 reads TGTGCCATCAGTGACGGGGGACAGGGGCCCTACGAGCAGTACTTC. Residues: CAISDGGQGPYEQYF.

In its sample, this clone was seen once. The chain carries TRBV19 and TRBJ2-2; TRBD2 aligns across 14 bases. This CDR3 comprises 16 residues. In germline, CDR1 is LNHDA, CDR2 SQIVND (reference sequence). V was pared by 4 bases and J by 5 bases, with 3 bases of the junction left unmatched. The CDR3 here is CASSKRTSGGTGELFF. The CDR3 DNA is TGTGCCAGTAGTAAGAGGACTAGCGGGGGGACCGGGGAGCTGTTTTTT.

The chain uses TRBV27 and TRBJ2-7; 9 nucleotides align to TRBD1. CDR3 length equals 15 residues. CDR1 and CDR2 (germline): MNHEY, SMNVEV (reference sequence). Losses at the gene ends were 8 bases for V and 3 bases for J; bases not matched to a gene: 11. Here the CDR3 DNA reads TGTGCCAGCTTTGGATCGGGACAGGGAAACTACGAGCAGTACTTC. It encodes CASFGSGQGNYEQYF.

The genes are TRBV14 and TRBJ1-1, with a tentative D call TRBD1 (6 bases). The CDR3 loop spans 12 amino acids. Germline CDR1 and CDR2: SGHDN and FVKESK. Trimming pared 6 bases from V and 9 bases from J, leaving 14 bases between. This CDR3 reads CASSLPGQKAFF. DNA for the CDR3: TGTGCCAGCAGTCTACCCGGACAGAAAGCTTTCTTT. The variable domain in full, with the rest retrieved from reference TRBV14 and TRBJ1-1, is EAGVTQFPSHSVIEKGQTVTLRCDPISGHDNLYWYRRVMGKEIKFLLHFVKESKQDESGMPNNRFLAERTGGTYSTLKVQPAELEDSGVYFCASSLPGQKAFFGQGTRLTVV.

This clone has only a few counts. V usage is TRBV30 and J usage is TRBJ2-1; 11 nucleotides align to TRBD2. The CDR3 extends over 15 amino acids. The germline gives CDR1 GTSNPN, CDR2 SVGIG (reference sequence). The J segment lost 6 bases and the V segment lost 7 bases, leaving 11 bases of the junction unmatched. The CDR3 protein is CASLAGGLYTNEQFF. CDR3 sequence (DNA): TGTGCCTCGCTAGCGGGGGGACTCTACACCAATGAGCAGTTCTTC.

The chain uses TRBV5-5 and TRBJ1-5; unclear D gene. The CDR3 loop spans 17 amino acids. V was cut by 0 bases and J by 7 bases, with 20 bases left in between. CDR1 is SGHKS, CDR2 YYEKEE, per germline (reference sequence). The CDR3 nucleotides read TGTGCCAGCAGCTTGGATATTCGGGTAGGTAGGAACCAGCCCCAGCATTTT. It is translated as CASSLDIRVGRNQPQHF.

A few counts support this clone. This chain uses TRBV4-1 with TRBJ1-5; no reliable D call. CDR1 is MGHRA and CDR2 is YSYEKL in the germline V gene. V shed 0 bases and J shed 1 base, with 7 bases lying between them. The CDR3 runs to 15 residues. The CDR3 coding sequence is TGCGCCAGCAGCCAAGAGAGGCTGAGCAATCAGCCCCAGCATTTT. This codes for CASSQERLSNQPQHF.

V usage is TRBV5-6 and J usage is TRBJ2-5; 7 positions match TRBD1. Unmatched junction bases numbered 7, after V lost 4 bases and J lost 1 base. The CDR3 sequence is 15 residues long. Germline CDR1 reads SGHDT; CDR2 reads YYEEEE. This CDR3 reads CASSKQTGPQETQYF. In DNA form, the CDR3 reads TGTGCCAGCAGCAAGCAGACAGGGCCCCAAGAGACCCAGTACTTC.

The chain's CDR3 is CASSRTTSSGDWGEQFF. CDR3 nucleotide sequence: TGCGCCAGCAGCCGGACGACTAGTAGCGGGGATTGGGGCGAGCAGTTCTTC. The chain links TRBV4-1 to TRBJ2-1; 8 bases map to TRBD2. The CDR3 has 17 amino acids. CDR1 and CDR2 (germline): MGHRA, YSYEKL. V dropped 4 bases and J dropped 10; count of bases not matched to a gene: 18.

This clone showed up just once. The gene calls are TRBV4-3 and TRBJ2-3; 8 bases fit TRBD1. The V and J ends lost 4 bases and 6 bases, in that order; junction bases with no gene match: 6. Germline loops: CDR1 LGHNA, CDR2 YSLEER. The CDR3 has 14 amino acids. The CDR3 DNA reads TGCGCCAGCAGCCCGAGGACAGGGATGGATACGCAGTATTTT. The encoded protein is CASSPRTGMDTQYF.

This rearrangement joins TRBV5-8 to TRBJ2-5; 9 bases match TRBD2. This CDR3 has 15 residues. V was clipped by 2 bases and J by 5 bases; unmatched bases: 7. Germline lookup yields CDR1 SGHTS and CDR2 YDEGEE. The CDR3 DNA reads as TGTGCCAGCAGCTTAGCGGGGGGCTCGGGGGAGACCCAGTACTTC. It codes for CASSLAGGSGETQYF.

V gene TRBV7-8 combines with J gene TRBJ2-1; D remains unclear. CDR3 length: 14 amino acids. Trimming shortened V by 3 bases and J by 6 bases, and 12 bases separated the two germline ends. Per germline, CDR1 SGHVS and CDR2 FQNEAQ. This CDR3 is CASSLAKSPNEQFF. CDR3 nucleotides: TGTGCCAGCAGCTTGGCCAAGTCCCCCAATGAGCAGTTCTTC.

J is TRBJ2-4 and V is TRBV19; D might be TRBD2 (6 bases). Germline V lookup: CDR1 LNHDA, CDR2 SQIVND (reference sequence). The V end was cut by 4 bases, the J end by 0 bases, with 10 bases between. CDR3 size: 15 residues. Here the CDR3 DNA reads TGTGCCAGTAGTAACCGGGGACTAGCCAAAAACATTCAGTACTTC. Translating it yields CASSNRGLAKNIQYF. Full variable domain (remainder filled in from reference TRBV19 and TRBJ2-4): DGGITQSPKYLFRKEGQNVTLSCEQNLNHDAMYWYRQDPGQGLRLIYYSQIVNDFQKGDIAEGYSVSREKKESFPLTVTSAQKNPTAFYLCASSNRGLAKNIQYFGAGTRLSVL.

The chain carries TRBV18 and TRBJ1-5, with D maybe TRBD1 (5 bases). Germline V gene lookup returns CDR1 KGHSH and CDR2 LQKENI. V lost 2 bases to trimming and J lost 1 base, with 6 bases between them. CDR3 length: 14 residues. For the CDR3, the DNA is TGTGCCAGCTCACCATGGGGCAGCAATCAGCCCCAGCATTTT. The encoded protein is CASSPWGSNQPQHF.

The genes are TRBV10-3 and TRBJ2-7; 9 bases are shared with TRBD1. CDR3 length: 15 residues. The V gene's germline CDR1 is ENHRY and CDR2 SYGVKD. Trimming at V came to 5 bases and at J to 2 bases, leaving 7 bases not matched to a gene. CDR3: CAISTLRQGAYEQYF. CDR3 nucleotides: TGTGCCATCAGTACTTTGAGACAGGGGGCCTACGAGCAGTACTTC.

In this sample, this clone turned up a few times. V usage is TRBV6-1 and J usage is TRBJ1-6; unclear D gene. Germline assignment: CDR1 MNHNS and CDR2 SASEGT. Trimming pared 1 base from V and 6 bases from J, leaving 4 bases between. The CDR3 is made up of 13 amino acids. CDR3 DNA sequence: TGTGCCAGCAGTGAAGACACTAATTCACCCCTCCACTTT. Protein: CASSEDTNSPLHF.

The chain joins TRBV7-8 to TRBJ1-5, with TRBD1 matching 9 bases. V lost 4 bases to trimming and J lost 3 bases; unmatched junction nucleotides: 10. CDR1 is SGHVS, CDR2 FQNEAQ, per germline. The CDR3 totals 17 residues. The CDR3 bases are TGTGCCAGCAGCTCGTCAGGACAGGGGCTCCTCAATCAGCCCCAGCATTTT. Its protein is CASSSSGQGLLNQPQHF.

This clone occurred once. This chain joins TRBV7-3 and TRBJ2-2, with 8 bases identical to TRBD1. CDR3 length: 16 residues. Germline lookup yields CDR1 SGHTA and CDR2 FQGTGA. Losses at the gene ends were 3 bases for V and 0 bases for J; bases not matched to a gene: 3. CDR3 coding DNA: TGTGCCAGCAGCTTCCGGACAGGGCCGAACACCGGGGAGCTGTTTTTT. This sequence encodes CASSFRTGPNTGELFF. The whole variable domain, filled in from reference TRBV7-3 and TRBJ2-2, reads GAGVSQTPSNKVTEKGKYVELRCDPISGHTALYWYRQSLGQGPEFLIYFQGTGAADDSGLPNDRFFAVRPEGSVSTLKIQRTERGDSAVYLCASSFRTGPNTGELFFGEGSRLTVL.

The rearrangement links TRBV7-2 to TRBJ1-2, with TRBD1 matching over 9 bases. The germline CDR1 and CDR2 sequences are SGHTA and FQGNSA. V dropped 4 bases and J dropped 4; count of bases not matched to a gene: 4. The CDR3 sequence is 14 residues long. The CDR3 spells CASSYDRGGYGYTF. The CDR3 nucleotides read TGTGCCAGCAGCTACGACAGGGGGGGCTATGGCTACACCTTC.

The CDR3 reads CASSFGRGSGNTIYF. The CDR3 DNA follows: TGTGCCAGCAGCTTTGGGAGGGGCTCTGGAAACACCATATATTTT. The rearrangement joins TRBV7-2 to TRBJ1-3; TRBD1 is a possible D gene (5 bases). This CDR3 contains 15 residues. Germline CDR1 SGHTA, CDR2 FQGNSA. Between the trimmed V and J ends, which lost 3 bases and 0 bases, there was a span of 9 bases.